This T cell receptor (delta chain) is drawn from a study of γδ T cells in repeated Plasmodium falciparum infection. This clone has ten or more counts. The amino acid sequence in TCRdb belongs to a much larger clone and departs from this DNA's translation at residue 19, likely a sequencing read error; the sequence shown is translated from the DNA. Both TRG and TRD chains were sequenced from each sorted sample. With CATT, TCRdb re-called clones from the multiplex PCR reads. Of 85,000 to 95,000 delta-chain clones in the sample, 1.4% to 1.5% were seen once. This clonotype was obtained from a pool of human donors (malaria-infected and uninfected, not separated). Sequencing used gamma-delta T cells from blood.

The CDR3 protein is CALGERLIRTGGYGADKLTF. The CDR3, as DNA: TGTGCTCTTGGGGAACGCCTGATTCGGACTGGGGGATACGGGGCCGATAAACTCACCTTT. For the V gene the call is TRDV1; the J gene has no call; TRDD3, the table's D call, was not compared with the DNA. This CDR3 has 20 residues. In germline, CDR1 is TSWWSYY, CDR2 QGS.